The 30 T cell receptor beta chains below come from one sample, sequenced in a study of blood T cell repertoires in COVID-19. Data came from immunoSEQ multiplex PCR; TCRdb stores just in-frame clones and leaves some out. The sample holds 250,000 to 350,000 clones, around 87% seen once. Sequencing used peripheral blood. These receptors came from a woman between 50 and 59 years old who had recovered from COVID-19.

The rearrangement uses TRBV7-2 and TRBJ1-4; D gene ambiguous. Germline CDR1 is SGHTA and CDR2 is FQGNSA. The CDR3 contains 13 residues. V lost 5 bases and J 7 bases, leaving 11 bases between the germline ends. The CDR3 nucleotides are TGTGCCAGCAGCATCAGCGGGGTTGAAAAACTGTTTTTT. Residues: CASSISGVEKLFF. Full variable domain (outside the CDR3, taken from reference TRBV7-2 and TRBJ1-4): GAGVSQSPSNKVTEKGKDVELRCDPISGHTALYWYRQSLGQGLEFLIYFQGNSAPDKSGLPSDRFSAERTGGSVSTLTIQRTQQEDSAVYLCASSISGVEKLFFGSGTQLSVL.

The rearrangement uses TRBV6-5 and TRBJ1-3, with D hard to call. CDR1 is MNHEY, CDR2 SVGAGI, per germline. Trimming cost V 7 bases and J 0 bases, with 7 bases left between them. The length of the CDR3 is 13 residues. Here the CDR3 reads CASNKNSGNTIYF. The CDR3 region has the DNA TGTGCCAGCAACAAAAACTCTGGAAACACCATATATTTT.

This chain's CDR3 is CAWEGEMNTEAFF. CDR3 bases: TGTGCCTGGGAGGGGGAGATGAACACTGAAGCTTTCTTT. The rearrangement uses TRBV30 and TRBJ1-1; weak D call: TRBD1 (6 bases). The CDR3 spans 13 residues. Germline V gives CDR1 GTSNPN, CDR2 SVGIG (reference sequence). Trimming stripped 5 bases from V and 0 bases from J, with 10 bases between.

This rearrangement joins TRBV6-2 or TRBV6-3 to TRBJ2-4; D is perhaps TRBD2 (6 bases). Trimming cost V 0 bases and J 0 bases, with 9 bases left between them. Germline loops: CDR1 MNHEY, CDR2 SVGEGT. This CDR3 is 16 amino acids long. CDR3 sequence reads: CASSYSGGLAKNIQYF. The CDR3 DNA reads as TGTGCCAGCAGTTACTCGGGGGGATTAGCCAAAAACATTCAGTACTTC.

This chain uses TRBV5-5 with TRBJ1-4; possibly TRBD1 for D (5 bases). V was clipped by 3 bases and J by 8 bases, with 11 bases between them. The V gene's germline CDR1 is SGHKS and CDR2 YYEKEE (reference sequence). The CDR3 sequence is 13 residues long. The CDR3 is CASSWGDGEKLFF. CDR3 nucleotides: TGTGCCAGCAGCTGGGGGGACGGGGAAAAACTGTTTTTT.

The V call is TRBV5-1, the J call TRBJ2-4, with 9 positions matching TRBD1. Looked up from germline, CDR1 is SGHRS and CDR2 is YFSETQ. This CDR3 comprises 16 residues. The J segment lost 0 bases and the V segment lost 4 bases, leaving 5 bases of the junction unmatched. CDR3 nucleotide sequence: TGCGCCAGCAGCACCGGGACAGGGTTAGCCAAAAACATTCAGTACTTC. This sequence encodes CASSTGTGLAKNIQYF.

The chain joins TRBV28 to TRBJ1-3; D not certain. CDR1 MDHEN and CDR2 SYDVKM come from the germline V gene. V lost 1 base, J lost 0 bases, and 4 bases lay in between. This CDR3 has 14 residues. CDR3 loop: CASSLYSSGNTIYF. The CDR3 DNA follows: TGTGCCAGCAGTTTATACAGCTCTGGAAACACCATATATTTT.

This chain uses TRBV19 with TRBJ2-5, with D perhaps matching TRBD2 (5 bases). V shed 5 bases and J shed 4 bases, with 14 bases lying between them. Germline CDR1 and CDR2: LNHDA and SQIVND (reference sequence). The CDR3 runs to 14 residues. Here the CDR3 reads CASSPLWAGETQYF. DNA for the CDR3: TGTGCCAGTAGTCCCCTGTGGGCGGGAGAGACCCAGTACTTC.

Concerning this clone: Other DNA sequences in the sample encode the same CDR3. The chain combines TRBV7-2 with TRBJ1-2; D gene uncertain. Germline V CDR1 and CDR2: SGHTA, FQGNSA. This CDR3 region has 14 residues. Trimming cost V 1 base and J 1 base, with 7 bases left between them. In DNA, the CDR3 is TGTGCCAGCAGCTTAGGGCCCAGTAACTATGGCTACACCTTC. Translating gives CASSLGPSNYGYTF.

This clone was seen a handful of times. CDR3 bases: TGTGCCAGCAGCCCTAATCTAGCGGGAGGAAATTTAGGCGGGGAGCTGTTTTTT. It encodes CASSPNLAGGNLGGELFF. The genes are TRBV5-4 and TRBJ2-2, with 11 bases lining up with TRBD2. Germline assignment: CDR1 SGHNT and CDR2 YYREEE (reference sequence). CDR3 size: 18 residues. V gave up 4 bases and J gave up 7 bases; unmatched junction bases: 15.

The V and J genes are TRBV4-3 and TRBJ2-7; TRBD2 matches at 14 bases. Per germline, CDR1 LGHNA and CDR2 YSLEER. CDR3 size: 17 residues. V dropped 0 bases and J dropped 6; count of bases not matched to a gene: 7. Here the CDR3 reads CASSQDWTSGGFREQYF. The CDR3 nucleotides are TGCGCCAGCAGCCAAGATTGGACTAGCGGGGGGTTCCGCGAGCAGTACTTC.

The V call is TRBV21-1, the J call TRBJ2-7; the tabulated D call, TRBD2, remains unverified against the DNA. TRBV21-1 is a pseudogene locus. The CDR3 is 14 residues long. CDR3 in DNA: TGTGCCAGCACGGACGCGGGATCCCCCTACGAGCAGTACTTC. Translating gives CASTDAGSPYEQYF.

The genes are TRBV18 and TRBJ2-2; D is undetermined. CDR3 length: 13 residues. Germline-derived CDR1 and CDR2 are KGHSH and LQKENI. V lost 4 bases to trimming and J lost 7 bases, with 10 bases between them. As DNA, the CDR3 is TGTGCCAGCTCACTCTCCGCTATCGGGGAGCTGTTTTTT. This codes for CASSLSAIGELFF. The variable domain in full, with the rest retrieved from reference TRBV18 and TRBJ2-2, is NAGVMQNPRHLVRRRGQEARLRCSPMKGHSHVYWYRQLPEEGLKFMVYLQKENIIDESGMPKERFSAEFPKEGPSILRIQQVVRGDSAAYFCASSLSAIGELFFGEGSRLTVL.

The chain employs TRBV4-1 and TRBJ1-6; a weak D match, TRBD1 (5 bases). CDR3 size: 15 residues. The germline CDR1 and CDR2 sequences are MGHRA and YSYEKL. V was shortened by 2 bases and J by 7 bases, with 12 bases between the two germline ends. The CDR3 DNA reads TGCGCCAGCAGCCAACTTGATCGGGGGAATTCACCCCTCCACTTT. It encodes CASSQLDRGNSPLHF.

CDR3 coding DNA: TGTGCCAGCAGCTTAAAATTAGGGGGCGGGCCCGAGCAGTACTTC. Its protein product is CASSLKLGGGPEQYF. The chain links TRBV7-2 to TRBJ2-7; 7 bases fit TRBD1. V was clipped by 2 bases and J by 6 bases; unmatched bases: 10. The CDR3 runs to 15 residues. The germline V gene has CDR1 SGHTA and CDR2 FQGNSA.

This chain links TRBV7-2 with TRBJ2-1, with TRBD2 matching over 9 bases. J gave up 7 bases and V 4 bases, and 11 bases lay outside the gene matches. CDR3 size: 16 residues. Germline V gene lookup returns CDR1 SGHTA and CDR2 FQGNSA. The CDR3 spells CASSSRSGGRVNEQFF. The CDR3, as DNA: TGTGCCAGCAGCTCCAGAAGCGGGGGGCGGGTTAATGAGCAGTTCTTC.

The CDR3 region has the DNA TGTGCCAGCAGGCTTACTAGCGGGGAAGGGGGTGAGCAGTACTTC. Protein product: CASRLTSGEGGEQYF. The chain links TRBV2 to TRBJ2-7, with 10 bases aligning to TRBD2. In germline, CDR1 is SNHLY, CDR2 FYNNEI. CDR3 size: 15 residues. After removal of 6 bases from V and 7 bases from J, the junction contained 12 bases not matched to a gene.

This sequence joins TRBV11-1 and TRBJ2-1; D remains unclear. Trimming left V 5 bases short and J 6 bases short, with 11 bases between. Germline V CDR1 and CDR2: SGHAT, FQDESV (reference sequence). This CDR3 spans 13 amino acids. CDR3 in DNA: TGTGCCAGCAGCATTTCTAGTACCAATGAGCAGTTCTTC. It translates to CASSISSTNEQFF. The whole variable domain, filled in from reference TRBV11-1 and TRBJ2-1, reads EAEVAQSPRYKITEKSQAVAFWCDPISGHATLYWYRQILGQGPELLVQFQDESVVDDSQLPKDRFSAERLKGVDSTLKIQPAELGDSAMYLCASSISSTNEQFFGPGTRLTVL.

This chain links TRBV4-2 with TRBJ2-3, with D perhaps TRBD2 (5 bases). The CDR3 length is 14 residues. The V end lost 0 bases, the J end lost 4 bases, and 8 bases lay between the germline ends. Germline CDR1 and CDR2: LGHNA and YNFKEQ. The chain's CDR3 is CASSQETGADTQYF. DNA for the CDR3: TGTGCCAGCAGCCAAGAGACCGGGGCAGATACGCAGTATTTT.

The J gene is TRBJ1-2, the V gene TRBV7-3, with D unresolved. V shed 1 base and J shed 5 bases, with 11 bases lying between them. Germline CDR1 reads SGHTA; CDR2 reads FQGTGA. The CDR3 consists of 14 residues. The chain's CDR3 is CASSLNAQPYGYTF. DNA of the CDR3: TGTGCCAGCAGCTTAAATGCACAGCCGTATGGCTACACCTTC. The whole variable domain, filled in from reference TRBV7-3 and TRBJ1-2, reads GAGVSQTPSNKVTEKGKYVELRCDPISGHTALYWYRQSLGQGPEFLIYFQGTGAADDSGLPNDRFFAVRPEGSVSTLKIQRTERGDSAVYLCASSLNAQPYGYTFGSGTRLTVV.

V and J are TRBV7-9 and TRBJ2-5; TRBD2 agrees at 7 bases. Germline CDR1 and CDR2: SEHNR and FQNEAQ (reference sequence). The CDR3 is 14 amino acids. V lost 11 bases, J lost 6 bases, and 15 bases stayed unmatched. CDR3 sequence reads: CAVRWGLTSQTQYF. The CDR3 bases are TGTGCCGTCCGGTGGGGACTAACAAGTCAGACCCAGTACTTC.

This chain joins TRBV28 and TRBJ1-5; weak D call: TRBD1 (5 bases). This CDR3 is 17 amino acids long. Germline V gene lookup returns CDR1 MDHEN and CDR2 SYDVKM. V dropped 8 bases and J dropped 7 bases, with 27 bases sitting between them. The CDR3 sequence: CASAGVDAKQGFQPQHF. CDR3 DNA sequence: TGTGCCAGCGCCGGAGTGGATGCAAAGCAGGGTTTCCAGCCCCAGCATTTT.

The table lists this clone with a few counts. Other DNA sequences of this sample code for an identical CDR3. This sequence joins TRBV27 and TRBJ1-1; unclear D gene. The CDR3 contains 14 residues. Germline V gene sequence: CDR1 MNHEY, CDR2 SMNVEV (reference sequence). Trimming pared 6 bases from V and 3 bases from J, leaving 14 bases between. The CDR3 nucleotides read TGTGCCAGCAGCAGCCGGGAAAGGGACACTGAAGCTTTCTTT. The encoded protein is CASSSRERDTEAFF.

This clone has only a few counts. This CDR3 is also generated by other DNA sequences in the sample. The chain couples TRBV7-2 to TRBJ1-1; D remains ambiguous. Between the trimmed V and J ends, which lost 1 base and 4 bases, there was a span of 4 bases. Germline CDR1 is SGHTA and CDR2 is FQGNSA. The CDR3 runs 12 residues. CDR3 loop: CASSLGSTEAFF. DNA of the CDR3: TGTGCCAGCAGCTTAGGCAGCACTGAAGCTTTCTTT.

CDR3 in amino acids: CASSPADGSEKLFF. For the CDR3, the DNA is TGCGCCAGCAGCCCGGCGGATGGTAGTGAAAAACTGTTTTTT. The rearrangement links TRBV5-1 to TRBJ1-4, with D hard to call. Germline loops: CDR1 SGHRS, CDR2 YFSETQ. Trimming removed 4 bases at V and 7 bases at J, with 14 bases between. CDR3 length: 14 amino acids. Looking up the rest from reference TRBV5-1 and TRBJ1-4 gives the full variable domain: KAGVTQTPRYLIKTRGQQVTLSCSPISGHRSVSWYQQTPGQGLQFLFEYFSETQRNKGNFPGRFSGRQFSNSRSEMNVSTLELGDSALYLCASSPADGSEKLFFGSGTQLSVL.

This CDR3 reads CSGGANYGYTF. CDR3 nucleotides: TGCAGCGGAGGGGCTAACTATGGCTACACCTTC. J is TRBJ1-2 and V is TRBV20-1; D may be TRBD1 (5 bases). CDR1 and CDR2 from the germline V gene are DFQATT and SNEGSKA (reference sequence). The CDR3 loop spans 11 amino acids.

V and J are TRBV30 and TRBJ1-1; no definite D call. Germline assignment: CDR1 GTSNPN and CDR2 SVGIG (reference sequence). The germline V and J ends were trimmed by 2 bases and 6 bases, with 10 bases remaining between them. The CDR3 spans 12 residues. In DNA, the CDR3 is TGTGCCTGGAGTTCAAGACATCCTGAAGCTTTCTTT. This sequence encodes CAWSSRHPEAFF.

The chain recombines TRBV6-6 with TRBJ2-2; a possible D gene is TRBD2 (6 bases). V was pared by 6 bases and J by 2 bases, with 16 bases between. The length of the CDR3 is 16 residues. In germline, CDR1 is MNHNY, CDR2 SVGAGI (reference sequence). The CDR3 DNA is TGTGCCAGCAGGAAACTCGGGAGCCTTAACACCGGGGAGCTGTTTTTT. This gives the protein CASRKLGSLNTGELFF.

This chain uses TRBV15 with TRBJ1-5; TRBD1 is a possible D gene (6 bases). Germline-derived CDR1 and CDR2 are LNHNV and YYDKDF (reference sequence). The CDR3 totals 15 residues. V gave up 1 base and J gave up 7 bases, with 14 bases separating them. CDR3 loop: CATSRVSGDGQPQHF. CDR3 DNA: TGTGCCACCAGCAGAGTGTCAGGGGATGGACAGCCCCAGCATTTT.

The genes are TRBV7-2 and TRBJ2-5; TRBD2 matches 7 bases. V shed 7 bases and J 2 bases; nucleotides not matched to a gene: 10. The CDR3 runs 15 residues. The germline CDR1 and CDR2 sequences are SGHTA and FQGNSA. The CDR3 region is CASTLGGDIQETQYF. CDR3 in DNA: TGTGCCAGCACCCTTGGGGGGGATATACAAGAGACCCAGTACTTC.